This T cell receptor (beta chain) was recorded in a study of cytomegalovirus exposure and HLA in healthy donors. Study results and limitations: In most subjects, TCR beta sequences reportedly gave accurate predictions of HLA-A and HLA-B alleles. Links to common viral pathogens appeared, in a later analysis, for several of the most significant clusters. DRB1 had the most TCR associations and HLA-C the fewest, a later analysis found, with rates varying by HLA locus.

CDR1 is SGHTS, CDR2 YDEGEE, per germline. This CDR3 comprises 16 residues. V lost 2 bases, J lost 5 bases, and 9 bases stayed unmatched. Of note for this clone: The target antigen is unknown.

PCR was performed using 60 Vbeta and 13 Jbeta primers. Sequencing used immunoSEQ multiplex PCR; TCRdb keeps in-frame clones, though not all of them. The sample has 120,000 to 150,000 clones; the top ten hold 2% to 2.5%. Sequences were obtained from PBMCs. This chain joins TRBV5-8 and TRBJ2-3; 9 bases agree with TRBD2. The sequence came from a woman aged 18-29 years in good health and CMV-seronegative. The CDR3 sequence is CASSFGSSGTGDTQYF. CDR3 DNA sequence: TGTGCCAGCAGCTTCGGCTCTAGCGGGACTGGAGATACGCAGTATTTT.